The T cell receptor (beta chain) under discussion was sequenced for a study of cytomegalovirus exposure and HLA in healthy donors. Regarding this clone: The antigen is unknown.

Whole-study results and caveats: Presence/absence analyses rested on an assumption that sequencing depth was roughly uniform across donors.

Primers included in the PCR were 60 Vbeta and 13 Jbeta primers. Assay: immunoSEQ multiplex PCR; the TCRdb copy retains only in-frame clones and omits some. Of roughly 130,000 clones listed, approximately 80% were seen once; the top ten hold around 1.3%. This sequence was found in a male donor in good health and CMV-seropositive. Source material: PBMCs.

CDR3 residues: CASSLGKREFEKLFF. The CDR3 DNA sequence: TGTGCCAGCAGCTTAGGTAAAAGGGAGTTTGAAAAACTGTTTTTT. The chain couples TRBV7-6 to TRBJ1-4, with no clear D. Germline V lookup: CDR1 SGHVS, CDR2 FNYEAQ. This CDR3 spans 15 amino acids. The V end was cut by 1 base, the J end by 7 bases, with 13 bases between.